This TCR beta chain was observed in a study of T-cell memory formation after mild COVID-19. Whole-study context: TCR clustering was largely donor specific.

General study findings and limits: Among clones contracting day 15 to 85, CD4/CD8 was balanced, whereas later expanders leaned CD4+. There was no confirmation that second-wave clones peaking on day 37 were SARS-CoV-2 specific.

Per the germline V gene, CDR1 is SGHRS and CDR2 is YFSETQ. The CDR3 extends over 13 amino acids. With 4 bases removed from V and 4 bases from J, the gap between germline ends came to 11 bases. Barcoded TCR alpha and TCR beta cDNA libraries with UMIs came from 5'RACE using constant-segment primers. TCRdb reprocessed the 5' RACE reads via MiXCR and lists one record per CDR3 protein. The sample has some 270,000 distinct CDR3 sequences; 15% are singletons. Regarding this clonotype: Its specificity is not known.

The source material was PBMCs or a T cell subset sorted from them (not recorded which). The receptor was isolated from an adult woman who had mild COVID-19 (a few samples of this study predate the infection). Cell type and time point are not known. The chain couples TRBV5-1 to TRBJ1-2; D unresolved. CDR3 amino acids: CASSADPGYGYTF. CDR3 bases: TGCGCCAGCAGCGCCGACCCGGGCTATGGCTACACCTTC. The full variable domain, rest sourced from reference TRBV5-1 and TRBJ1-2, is KAGVTQTPRYLIKTRGQQVTLSCSPISGHRSVSWYQQTPGQGLQFLFEYFSETQRNKGNFPGRFSGRQFSNSRSEMNVSTLELGDSALYLCASSADPGYGYTFGSGTRLTVV.